This TCR beta chain was obtained from a study of cytomegalovirus exposure and HLA in healthy donors. PCR involved 60 Vbeta and 13 Jbeta primers. Some clones are missing from TCRdb's copy, which holds only in-frame ones; the method was immunoSEQ multiplex PCR. The sample data list approximately 130,000 clones. Unmatched junction bases numbered 3, after V lost 0 bases and J lost 5 bases. CDR3 length equals 16 residues. Germline values: CDR1 SGHRS, CDR2 YFSETQ. The sample taken for sequencing was PBMCs. The sequence came from a woman in her sixties in good health and CMV-seronegative. J is TRBJ2-2 and V is TRBV5-1, with TRBD2 matching over 11 bases. Written as DNA, the CDR3 is TGCGCCAGCAGCTTGGGACTAGCGGGACAGACCGGGGAGCTGTTTTTT. It translates to CASSLGLAGQTGELFF.